A single sample is the source of the 21 T cell receptor beta chains below, sequenced in a study of a mutant IDH1 vaccine in newly diagnosed glioma. Assay: immunoSEQ multiplex PCR; the TCRdb copy retains only in-frame clones and omits some. The repertoire holds 85,000 to 100,000 clones, around 90% seen once, with roughly 0.6% in the top ten. Time point reported: baseline, week 1 (first vaccination visit). Treatment in this sample: pre-vaccination baseline after standard-of-care therapy. The specimen comprised PBMCs, sampled from a glioma patient treated with radiotherapy, temozolomide or both. All receptors derive from a woman in her 50s with glioma.

In this sample, this clone turned up a few times. The rearrangement links TRBV28 to TRBJ1-5; D is ambiguous. The CDR3 loop spans 12 amino acids. Trimming removed 5 bases from V and 3 bases from J, with 5 bases in between. Germline CDR1 reads MDHEN; CDR2 reads SYDVKM. The CDR3, as DNA: TGTGCCAGCAGTCTCAACAATCAGCCCCAGCATTTT. This gives the protein CASSLNNQPQHF.

V gene TRBV7-9 combines with J gene TRBJ2-5; 13 bases are a match to TRBD2. The germline CDR1 and CDR2 sequences are SEHNR and FQNEAQ (reference sequence). The CDR3 contains 15 residues. V lost 7 bases, J lost 3 bases, and 5 bases stayed unmatched. This chain's CDR3 is CASNPGLAGKETQYF. The CDR3 DNA reads as TGTGCCAGCAACCCGGGACTAGCGGGAAAAGAGACCCAGTACTTC.

V and J are TRBV29-1 and TRBJ2-7; TRBD1 agrees at 7 bases. Germline V CDR1 and CDR2: SQVTM, ANQGSEA. The CDR3 sequence is 12 residues long. The V and J ends lost 6 bases and 0 bases, in that order; junction bases with no gene match: 2. CDR3 amino acids: CSVQGSSYEQYF. In DNA form, the CDR3 reads TGCAGCGTACAGGGGAGCTCCTACGAGCAGTACTTC.

The chain recombines TRBV9 with TRBJ2-3; 8 bases are a match to TRBD2. Germline lookup yields CDR1 SGDLS and CDR2 YYNGEE. This CDR3 region has 14 residues. V lost 6 bases and J lost 1; bases outside the gene matches: 4. The CDR3, as DNA: TGTGCCAGCACCAGCGGGAGCCGCACAGATACGCAGTATTTT. This sequence encodes CASTSGSRTDTQYF.

This clone was seen just once. V gene TRBV28 combines with J gene TRBJ2-1; weak D call: TRBD2 (6 bases). Germline CDR1 MDHEN, CDR2 SYDVKM. V was shortened by 6 bases and J by 0 bases, with 15 bases between the two germline ends. The CDR3 loop spans 16 amino acids. Written as DNA, the CDR3 is TGTGCCAGCAGCCCCTCAGCGGGCTTCTCCTACAATGAGCAGTTCTTC. Translation gives CASSPSAGFSYNEQFF.

The rearrangement joins TRBV30 to TRBJ1-5, with D uncertain. Looked up from germline, CDR1 is GTSNPN and CDR2 is SVGIG (reference sequence). V shed 3 bases and J shed 0 bases, with 12 bases lying between them. The CDR3 extends over 15 amino acids. CDR3 region: CAWSAHGGSNQPQHF. The CDR3 nucleotides read TGTGCCTGGAGCGCACACGGAGGTAGCAATCAGCCCCAGCATTTT.

This chain links TRBV5-8 with TRBJ1-2; D gene ambiguous. V lost 0 bases, J lost 4 bases, and 4 bases lay in between. CDR1 SGHTS and CDR2 YDEGEE come from the germline V gene. The CDR3 runs to 12 residues. CDR3 region: CASSLGGYGYTF. CDR3 in DNA: TGTGCCAGCAGCTTGGGTGGCTATGGCTACACCTTC.

This clone was seen only once. V and J are TRBV5-1 and TRBJ2-4, with D perhaps TRBD2 (5 bases). Germline CDR1 is SGHRS and CDR2 is YFSETQ. This CDR3 contains 17 residues. Deletions cut 0 bases from V and 1 base from J, with 14 bases between. CDR3 DNA sequence: TGCGCCAGCAGCTTGGCCTTGGATTGGGAGGCCAAAAACATTCAGTACTTC. Its protein is CASSLALDWEAKNIQYF.

The rearrangement uses TRBV27 and TRBJ2-1; D is unresolved. This CDR3 is 15 amino acids long. The V gene's germline CDR1 is MNHEY and CDR2 SMNVEV (reference sequence). V shed 3 bases and J shed 9 bases, with 18 bases lying between them. Here the CDR3 DNA reads TGTGCCAGCAGTTTCTCCCCTGGACCCTTAGGTGAGCAGTTCTTC. This sequence encodes CASSFSPGPLGEQFF.

This chain joins TRBV18 and TRBJ1-1; D gene unclear. V lost 8 bases to trimming and J lost 4 bases, with 17 bases between them. Germline loops: CDR1 KGHSH, CDR2 LQKENI. The CDR3 is made up of 14 amino acids. DNA for the CDR3: TGTGCCAGCACGTTTCAGGAGGGCGGCACTGAAGCTTTCTTT. It codes for CASTFQEGGTEAFF. Full variable domain (rest looked up from reference TRBV18 and TRBJ1-1): NAGVMQNPRHLVRRRGQEARLRCSPMKGHSHVYWYRQLPEEGLKFMVYLQKENIIDESGMPKERFSAEFPKEGPSILRIQQVVRGDSAAYFCASTFQEGGTEAFFGQGTRLTVV.

The rearrangement uses TRBV6-5 and TRBJ2-7, with a tentative D call TRBD1 (6 bases). Trimming cost V 2 bases and J 4 bases, with 9 bases left between them. CDR3 length: 13 amino acids. Germline loops: CDR1 MNHEY, CDR2 SVGAGI. CDR3 in DNA: TGTGCCAGCAGTTACCCCGGACAGTACGAGCAGTACTTC. Translated, it gives CASSYPGQYEQYF.

The chain recombines TRBV28 with TRBJ1-5; TRBD1 matches at 10 bases. V lost 6 bases and J lost 6; bases outside the gene matches: 8. CDR3 length: 15 residues. Germline CDR1 reads MDHEN; CDR2 reads SYDVKM. For the CDR3, the DNA is TGTGCCAGCAGCCCCGGGACAGGGGTTGGTCAGCCCCAGCATTTT. Amino acid sequence: CASSPGTGVGQPQHF.

This chain uses TRBV30 with TRBJ1-3; D is ambiguous. Germline V gene sequence: CDR1 GTSNPN, CDR2 SVGIG (reference sequence). The CDR3 spans 11 residues. Trimming removed 3 bases at V and 7 bases at J, with 7 bases between. The CDR3 DNA reads TGTGCCTGGAGCCCCGGGAACACCATATATTTT. Amino acid sequence: CAWSPGNTIYF.

This clone was recorded once. This chain uses TRBV29-1 with TRBJ2-1, with 7 nucleotides matching TRBD1. The CDR3 covers 12 residues. J gave up 7 bases and V 5 bases, and 5 bases lay outside the gene matches. Germline CDR1 reads SQVTM; CDR2 reads ANQGSEA. As DNA, the CDR3 is TGCAGCGTTTGGCGACAGGGAAATGAGCAGTTCTTC. Translated: CSVWRQGNEQFF.

The gene calls are TRBV4-1 and TRBJ1-1; D not certain. The CDR3 is made up of 16 amino acids. Trimming cost V 2 bases and J 5 bases, with 18 bases left between them. Germline V lookup: CDR1 MGHRA, CDR2 YSYEKL. DNA for the CDR3: TGCGCCAGCAGCCAAACCTCCGTGGGCATCGAAACTGAAGCTTTCTTT. Translated, it gives CASSQTSVGIETEAFF.

The V call is TRBV10-2, the J call TRBJ1-1, with TRBD1 identical over 7 bases. The V segment lost 6 bases and the J segment 11 bases; nucleotides outside the gene matches: 15. The germline V gene has CDR1 WSHSY and CDR2 SAAADI. This CDR3 contains 14 residues. The CDR3 reads CASSPNGGDRVAFF. The CDR3 DNA follows: TGCGCCAGCAGCCCCAATGGGGGAGACAGGGTTGCTTTCTTT.

This sequence joins TRBV28 and TRBJ1-4, with unresolved D. The CDR3 contains 14 residues. Germline V CDR1 and CDR2: MDHEN, SYDVKM. Trimming pared 2 bases from V and 4 bases from J, leaving 8 bases between. The chain's CDR3 is CASSLVSHNEKLFF. CDR3 sequence (DNA): TGTGCCAGCAGTTTAGTTAGCCATAATGAAAAACTGTTTTTT. Drawing the rest from reference TRBV28 and TRBJ1-4, the complete variable domain is DVKVTQSSRYLVKRTGEKVFLECVQDMDHENMFWYRQDPGLGLRLIYFSYDVKMKEKGDIPEGYSVSREKKERFSLILESASTNQTSMYLCASSLVSHNEKLFFGSGTQLSVL.

The chain carries TRBV4-2 and TRBJ1-1; D ambiguous. Germline loops: CDR1 LGHNA, CDR2 YNFKEQ. There are 14 residues in the CDR3. The V gene lost 3 bases and the J gene lost 0 bases, with 8 bases spanning the gap. In DNA form, the CDR3 reads TGTGCCAGCAGCCAGTCCCGATTGAACACTGAAGCTTTCTTT. Amino acids: CASSQSRLNTEAFF.

This clone has more than one count but fewer than ten. This chain connects TRBV27 to TRBJ2-1, with TRBD1 identical over 8 bases. CDR3 length: 16 amino acids. With V trimmed by 3 bases and J by 6 bases, 10 bases remained unmatched. The germline V gene encodes CDR1 MNHEY and CDR2 SMNVEV (reference sequence). The CDR3 DNA is TGTGCCAGCAGTTTTGACAGGGGTCGTTCCACCAATGAGCAGTTCTTC. This translates into CASSFDRGRSTNEQFF.

The chain combines TRBV6-5 with TRBJ1-2; 9 positions agree with TRBD1. CDR1 MNHEY and CDR2 SVGAGI come from the germline V gene. The CDR3 spans 16 residues. The ends lost 2 bases at V and 5 bases at J; junction bases unmatched: 9. DNA of the CDR3: TGTGCCAGCAGTTACGGGGGCGGGACAGGGCTTTATGGCTACACCTTC. It codes for CASSYGGGTGLYGYTF.

This clone was picked up a small number of times. The chain carries TRBV7-3 and TRBJ2-3, with a possible D match to TRBD1 (6 bases). V was trimmed by 0 bases and J by 6 bases, leaving 13 bases between them. This CDR3 spans 15 amino acids. Germline-derived CDR1 and CDR2 are SGHTA and FQGTGA. The CDR3 here is CASSLTLQGGDTQYF. The CDR3 DNA is TGTGCCAGCAGCTTAACTTTACAGGGCGGCGATACGCAGTATTTT.